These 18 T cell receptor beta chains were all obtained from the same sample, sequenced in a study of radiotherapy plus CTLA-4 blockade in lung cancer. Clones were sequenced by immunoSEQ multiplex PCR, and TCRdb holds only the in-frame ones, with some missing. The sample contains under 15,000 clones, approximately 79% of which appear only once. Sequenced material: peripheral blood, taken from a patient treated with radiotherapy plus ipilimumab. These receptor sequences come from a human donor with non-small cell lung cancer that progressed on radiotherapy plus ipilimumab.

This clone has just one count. The CDR3 here is CASRGSITQPQHF. In DNA form, the CDR3 reads TGTGCCAGCAGGGGGTCCATCACCCAGCCCCAGCATTTT. The V gene is TRBV6-5, the J gene TRBJ1-5; no definite D call. This CDR3 contains 13 residues. V lost 6 bases and J lost 7, with 13 bases in between. Germline loops: CDR1 MNHEY, CDR2 SVGAGI.

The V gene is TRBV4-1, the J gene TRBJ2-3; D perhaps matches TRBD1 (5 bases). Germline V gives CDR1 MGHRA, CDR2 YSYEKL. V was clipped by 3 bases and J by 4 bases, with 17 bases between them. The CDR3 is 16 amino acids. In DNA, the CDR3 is TGCGCCAGCAGCCAGGACAATCTCTTACCACCAGATACGCAGTATTTT. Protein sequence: CASSQDNLLPPDTQYF.

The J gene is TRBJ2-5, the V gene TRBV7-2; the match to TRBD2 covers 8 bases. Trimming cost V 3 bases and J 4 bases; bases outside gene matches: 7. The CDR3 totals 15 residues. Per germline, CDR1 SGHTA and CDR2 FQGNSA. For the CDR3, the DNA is TGTGCCAGCAGCTTGGCGACGGGGGGGAGAGAGACCCAGTACTTC. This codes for CASSLATGGRETQYF.

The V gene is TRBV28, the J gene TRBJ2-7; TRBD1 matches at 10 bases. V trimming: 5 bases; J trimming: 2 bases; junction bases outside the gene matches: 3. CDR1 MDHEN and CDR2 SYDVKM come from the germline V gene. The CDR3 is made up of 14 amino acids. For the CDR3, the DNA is TGTGCCAGCAGTACCGGACAGGGGGCCTACGAGCAGTACTTC. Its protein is CASSTGQGAYEQYF.

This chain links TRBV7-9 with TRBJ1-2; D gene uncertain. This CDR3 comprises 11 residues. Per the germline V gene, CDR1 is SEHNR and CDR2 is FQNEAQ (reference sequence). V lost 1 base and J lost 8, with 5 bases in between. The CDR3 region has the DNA TGTGCCAGCAGCTTAGGTGCCGGCTACACCTTC. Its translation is CASSLGAGYTF.

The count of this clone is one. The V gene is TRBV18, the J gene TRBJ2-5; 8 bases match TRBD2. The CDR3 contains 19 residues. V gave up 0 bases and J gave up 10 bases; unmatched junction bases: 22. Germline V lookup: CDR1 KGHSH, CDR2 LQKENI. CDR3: CASSPPLTSEDPGWHGQYF. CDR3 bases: TGTGCCAGCTCACCACCCTTGACTAGCGAGGACCCGGGTTGGCACGGCCAGTACTTC.

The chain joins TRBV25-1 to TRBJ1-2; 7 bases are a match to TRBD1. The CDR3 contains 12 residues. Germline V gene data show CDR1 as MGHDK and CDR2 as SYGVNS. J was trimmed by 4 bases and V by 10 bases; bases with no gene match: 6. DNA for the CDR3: TGTGCCACCTGGACAGGAATCTATGGCTACACCTTC. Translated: CATWTGIYGYTF.

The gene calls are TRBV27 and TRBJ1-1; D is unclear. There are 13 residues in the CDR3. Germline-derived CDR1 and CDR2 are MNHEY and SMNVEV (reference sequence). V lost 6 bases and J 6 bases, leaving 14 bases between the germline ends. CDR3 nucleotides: TGTGCCAGCAGGTATGGGATGGGATCTGAAGCTTTCTTT. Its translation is CASRYGMGSEAFF.

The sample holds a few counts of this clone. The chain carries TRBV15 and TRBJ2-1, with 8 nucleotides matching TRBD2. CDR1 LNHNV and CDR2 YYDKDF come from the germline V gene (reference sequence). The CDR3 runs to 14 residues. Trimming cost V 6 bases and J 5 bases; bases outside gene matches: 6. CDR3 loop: CATRGIAGNNEQFF. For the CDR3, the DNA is TGTGCCACCAGGGGTATAGCGGGGAACAATGAGCAGTTCTTC.

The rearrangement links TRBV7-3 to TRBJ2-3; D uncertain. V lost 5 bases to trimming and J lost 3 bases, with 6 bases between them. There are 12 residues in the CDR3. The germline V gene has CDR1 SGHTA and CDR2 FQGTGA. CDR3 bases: TGTGCCAGCAGCCCGAGTACAGATACGCAGTATTTT. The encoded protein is CASSPSTDTQYF.

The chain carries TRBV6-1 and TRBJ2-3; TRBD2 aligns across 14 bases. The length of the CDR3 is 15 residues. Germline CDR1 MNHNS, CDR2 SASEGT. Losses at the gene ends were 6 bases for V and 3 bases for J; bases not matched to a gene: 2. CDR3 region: CASRTSGGGTDTQYF. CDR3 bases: TGTGCCAGCAGGACTAGCGGGGGGGGGACAGATACGCAGTATTTT.

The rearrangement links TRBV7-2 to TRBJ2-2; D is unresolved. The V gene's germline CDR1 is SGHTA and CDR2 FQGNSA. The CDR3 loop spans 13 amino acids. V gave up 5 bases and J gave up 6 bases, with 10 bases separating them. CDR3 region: CASSRTTPGELFF. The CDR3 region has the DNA TGTGCCAGCAGCCGTACCACTCCCGGGGAGCTGTTTTTT.

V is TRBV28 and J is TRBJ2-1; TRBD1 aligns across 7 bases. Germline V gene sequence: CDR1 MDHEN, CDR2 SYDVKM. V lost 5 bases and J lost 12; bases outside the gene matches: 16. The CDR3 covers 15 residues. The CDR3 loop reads CASSAPGQTTMRQFF. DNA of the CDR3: TGTGCCAGCAGTGCACCGGGACAGACTACAATGAGGCAGTTCTTC.

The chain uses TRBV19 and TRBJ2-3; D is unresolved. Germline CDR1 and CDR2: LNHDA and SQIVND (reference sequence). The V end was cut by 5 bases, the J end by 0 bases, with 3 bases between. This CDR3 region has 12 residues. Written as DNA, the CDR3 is TGTGCCAGTAGTGTGAGCACAGATACGCAGTATTTT. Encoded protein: CASSVSTDTQYF.

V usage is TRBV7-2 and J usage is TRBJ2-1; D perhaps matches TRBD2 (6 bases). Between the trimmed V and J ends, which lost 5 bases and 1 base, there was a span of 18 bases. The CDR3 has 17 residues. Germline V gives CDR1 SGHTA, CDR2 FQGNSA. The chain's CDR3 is CASSANLLANSYNEQFF. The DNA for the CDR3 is TGTGCCAGCAGCGCAAACCTCCTAGCGAATTCCTACAATGAGCAGTTCTTC.

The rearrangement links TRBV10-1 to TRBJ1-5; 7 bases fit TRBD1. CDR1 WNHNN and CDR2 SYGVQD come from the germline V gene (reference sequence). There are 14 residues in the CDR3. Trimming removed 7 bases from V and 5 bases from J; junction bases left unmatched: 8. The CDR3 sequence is CASTQTGRHQPQHF. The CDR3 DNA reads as TGCGCCAGCACCCAGACAGGGAGGCATCAGCCCCAGCATTTT.

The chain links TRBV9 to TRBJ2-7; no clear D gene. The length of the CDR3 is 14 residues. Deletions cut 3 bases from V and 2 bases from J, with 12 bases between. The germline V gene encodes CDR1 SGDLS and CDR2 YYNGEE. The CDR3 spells CASSALNRPYEQYF. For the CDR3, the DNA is TGTGCCAGCAGCGCCTTGAACCGGCCCTACGAGCAGTACTTC.

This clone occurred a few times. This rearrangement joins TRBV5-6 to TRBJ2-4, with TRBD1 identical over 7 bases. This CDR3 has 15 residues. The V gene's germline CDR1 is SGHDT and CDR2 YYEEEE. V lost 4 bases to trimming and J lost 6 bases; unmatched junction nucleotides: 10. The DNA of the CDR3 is TGTGCCAGCAGCGGTCGACAGGGAGCAAGAAACATTCAGTACTTC. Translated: CASSGRQGARNIQYF. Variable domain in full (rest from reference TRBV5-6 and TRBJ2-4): DAGVTQSPTHLIKTRGQQVTLRCSPKSGHDTVSWYQQALGQGPQFIFQYYEEEERQRGNFPDRFSGHQFPNYSSELNVNALLLGDSALYLCASSGRQGARNIQYFGAGTRLSVL.